This T cell receptor beta chain was recorded in a study of CD8 T cells in Susac syndrome. Peripheral blood CD8+ and CD4+ T cells were profiled by TCR beta sequencing. With random hexamers, roughly 0.45 to 1 ug RNA was reverse transcribed. Amplification of TCR beta CDR3 spanned 54 Vbeta and 13 Jbeta via immunoSEQ multiplex PCR. One entry per CDR3 protein results from TCRdb running MiXCR on the immunoSEQ multiplex PCR reads. Found here are around 80,000 distinct CDR3 sequences, around 94% of them singletons; the top ten hold roughly 0.27%. This clonotype was seen once. The CDR3 extends over 16 amino acids. Germline CDR1 is SGHTA and CDR2 is FQGNSA. The junction had 8 bases not matched to a gene; V was cut back by 3 bases and J by 0 bases.

What was sequenced was CD8+ T cells from PBMCs. This clonotype originated in a human donor in good health. The V call is TRBV7-2, the J call TRBJ2-7; TRBD1 matches at 7 bases. The chain's CDR3 is CASSLLGQVVSYEQYF. The DNA for the CDR3 is TGTGCCAGCAGCTTGTTAGGACAGGTCGTCTCCTACGAGCAGTACTTC.